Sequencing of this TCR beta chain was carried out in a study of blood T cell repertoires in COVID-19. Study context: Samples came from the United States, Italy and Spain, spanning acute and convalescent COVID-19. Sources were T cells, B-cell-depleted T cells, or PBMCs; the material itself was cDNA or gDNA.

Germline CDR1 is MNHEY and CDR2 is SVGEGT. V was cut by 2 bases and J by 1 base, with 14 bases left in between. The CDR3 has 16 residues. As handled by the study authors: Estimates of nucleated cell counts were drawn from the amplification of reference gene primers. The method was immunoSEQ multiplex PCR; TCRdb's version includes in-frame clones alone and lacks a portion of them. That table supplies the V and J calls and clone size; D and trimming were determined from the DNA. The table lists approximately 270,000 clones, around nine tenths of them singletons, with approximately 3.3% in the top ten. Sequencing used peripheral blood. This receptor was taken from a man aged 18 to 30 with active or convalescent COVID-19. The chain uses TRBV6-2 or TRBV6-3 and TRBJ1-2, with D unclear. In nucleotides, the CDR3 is TGTGCCAGCAGTTACACCGGGATCTCTGGTAACTATGGCTACACCTTC. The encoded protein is CASSYTGISGNYGYTF.